Listed below are T cell receptor beta chains from one sample, sequenced in a study of identifying expanded T cells in peripheral blood. Assay: immunoSEQ multiplex PCR; the TCRdb copy retains only in-frame clones and omits some. The table lists approximately 110,000 clones, approximately 90% of them singletons. Sample: blood. The receptors were gathered from a person aged 18-70 years in good health. Both conserved end residues are part of each CDR3. D genes are given only for firm matches. A row's size may be missing; if present it is once, few, many or a size class.

D gene: TRBD1; CDR3 length: 20; J gene: TRBJ1-3; clone size: .; V gene: TRBV4-2; CDR3 protein: CASSQETKGQGLLSGNTIYF; CDR3 DNA: TGTGCCAGCAGCCAAGAAACAAAGGGACAGGGTCTTCTTTCTGGAAACACCATATATTTT
D gene: TRBD1; CDR3 length: 14; J gene: TRBJ2-2; clone size: .; V gene: TRBV9; CDR3 protein: CASSVDRGLGELFF; CDR3 DNA: TGTGCCAGCAGCGTTGACAGGGGTCTCGGGGAGCTGTTTTTT
D gene: .; CDR3 length: 15; J gene: TRBJ1-2; clone size: .; V gene: TRBV19; CDR3 protein: CASTLGVDRFYGYTF; CDR3 DNA: TGTGCCAGTACCCTAGGTGTAGACAGGTTCTATGGCTACACCTTC
D gene: .; CDR3 length: 13; J gene: TRBJ2-1; clone size: .; V gene: TRBV30; CDR3 protein: CACSDDSYNEQFF; CDR3 DNA: TGTGCCTGTTCGGACGATTCCTACAATGAGCAGTTCTTC
D gene: TRBD1; CDR3 length: 15; J gene: TRBJ1-4; clone size: .; V gene: TRBV28; CDR3 protein: CASSFEGGRSEKLFF; CDR3 DNA: TGTGCCAGCAGTTTTGAAGGGGGCAGGAGTGAAAAACTGTTTTTT
D gene: .; CDR3 length: 14; J gene: TRBJ1-4; clone size: .; V gene: TRBV2; CDR3 protein: CASKRTATNEKLFF; CDR3 DNA: TGTGCCAGCAAAAGGACAGCAACTAATGAAAAACTGTTTTTT
D gene: TRBD1; CDR3 length: 16; J gene: TRBJ1-3; clone size: .; V gene: TRBV7-9; CDR3 protein: CASSPTQGGSGNTIYF; CDR3 DNA: TGTGCCAGCAGCCCCACTCAGGGGGGGTCTGGAAACACCATATATTTT
D gene: .; CDR3 length: 14; J gene: TRBJ2-5; clone size: .; V gene: TRBV7-2; CDR3 protein: CASSATRTQETQYF; CDR3 DNA: TGTGCCAGCAGCGCTACTCGGACCCAAGAGACCCAGTACTTC
D gene: .; CDR3 length: 12; J gene: TRBJ2-2; clone size: once; V gene: TRBV7-8; CDR3 protein: CASSLLAGELFF; CDR3 DNA: TGTGCCAGCAGCTTATTAGCCGGGGAGCTGTTTTTT
D gene: .; CDR3 length: 17; J gene: TRBJ1-3; clone size: .; V gene: TRBV5-1; CDR3 protein: CASSLARPSSSGNTIYF; CDR3 DNA: TGCGCCAGCAGCTTGGCGAGGCCTTCCTCCTCTGGAAACACCATATATTTT
D gene: .; CDR3 length: 14; J gene: TRBJ2-3; clone size: .; V gene: TRBV7-3; CDR3 protein: CASSLGGITDTQYF; CDR3 DNA: TGTGCCAGCAGCTTAGGGGGAATCACAGATACGCAGTATTTT
D gene: TRBD2; CDR3 length: 16; J gene: TRBJ2-2; clone size: .; V gene: TRBV5-4; CDR3 protein: CASSLGGRTNTGELFF; CDR3 DNA: TGTGCCAGCAGCTTAGGCGGGAGGACGAACACCGGGGAGCTGTTTTTT
D gene: TRBD2; CDR3 length: 19; J gene: TRBJ2-3; clone size: .; V gene: TRBV14; CDR3 protein: CASNPTAGGPASSTDTQYF; CDR3 DNA: TGTGCCAGCAACCCAACAGCGGGGGGGCCGGCCTCGAGCACAGATACGCAGTATTTT
D gene: TRBD2; CDR3 length: 14; J gene: TRBJ2-3; clone size: .; V gene: TRBV5-1; CDR3 protein: CASSRGGVTDTQYF; CDR3 DNA: TGCGCCAGCAGCCGGGGGGGAGTCACAGATACGCAGTATTTT
D gene: TRBD2; CDR3 length: 15; J gene: TRBJ2-3; clone size: .; V gene: TRBV2; CDR3 protein: CASSRGLAGADTQYF; CDR3 DNA: TGTGCCAGCAGTCGGGGACTAGCCGGAGCAGATACGCAGTATTTT
D gene: .; CDR3 length: 14; J gene: TRBJ2-2; clone size: .; V gene: TRBV11-1; CDR3 protein: CASSWGRNTGELFF; CDR3 DNA: TGTGCCAGCAGCTGGGGACGAAACACCGGGGAGCTGTTTTTT
D gene: .; CDR3 length: 16; J gene: TRBJ2-7; clone size: .; V gene: TRBV4-1; CDR3 protein: CASSQNSQVSSYEQYF; CDR3 DNA: TGCGCCAGCAGCCAAAATTCACAGGTTAGCTCCTACGAGCAGTACTTC
D gene: .; CDR3 length: 13; J gene: TRBJ1-4; clone size: once; V gene: TRBV7-2; CDR3 protein: CASTVTEGTELFF; CDR3 DNA: TGCGCCAGCACCGTAACCGAGGGAACGGAACTGTTTTTT
D gene: .; CDR3 length: 17; J gene: TRBJ2-3; clone size: once; V gene: TRBV7-6; CDR3 protein: CASSLNLEGGSTDTQYF; CDR3 DNA: TGTGCCAGCAGCTTAAACCTCGAGGGGGGTAGCACAGATACGCAGTATTTT
D gene: TRBD1; CDR3 length: 16; J gene: TRBJ2-1; clone size: .; V gene: TRBV19; CDR3 protein: CASSPPPGTGEKGQFF; CDR3 DNA: TGTGCCAGTAGTCCGCCTCCCGGGACAGGGGAAAAGGGGCAGTTCTTC
D gene: .; CDR3 length: 10; J gene: TRBJ2-1; clone size: few; V gene: TRBV14; CDR3 protein: CASSQDEQFF; CDR3 DNA: TGTGCCAGCAGCCAGGACGAGCAGTTCTTC
D gene: .; CDR3 length: 13; J gene: TRBJ2-3; clone size: .; V gene: TRBV19; CDR3 protein: CASSKPSPDTQYF; CDR3 DNA: TGTGCCAGTAGTAAACCTAGCCCAGATACGCAGTATTTT
D gene: TRBD1; CDR3 length: 17; J gene: TRBJ1-6; clone size: .; V gene: TRBV5-1; CDR3 protein: CASSTDRASATNSPLHF; CDR3 DNA: TGCGCCAGCAGCACGGACAGGGCGAGCGCTACTAATTCACCCCTCCACTTT
D gene: TRBD1; CDR3 length: 21; J gene: TRBJ2-1; clone size: .; V gene: TRBV5-1; CDR3 protein: CASSPGRRDREVGFPYNEQFF; CDR3 DNA: TGCGCCAGCAGCCCTGGGAGGCGGGACAGGGAGGTAGGGTTCCCCTACAATGAGCAGTTCTTC
D gene: .; CDR3 length: 15; J gene: TRBJ2-1; clone size: few; V gene: TRBV6-5; CDR3 protein: CASRRTGLDYNEQFF; CDR3 DNA: TGTGCCAGCAGGCGAACCGGTCTAGATTACAATGAGCAGTTCTTC
D gene: .; CDR3 length: 16; J gene: TRBJ1-3; clone size: .; V gene: TRBV10-1; CDR3 protein: CASSDGTPGSGNTIYF; CDR3 DNA: TGCGCCAGCAGTGATGGGACCCCGGGTTCTGGAAACACCATATATTTT
D gene: TRBD2; CDR3 length: 13; J gene: TRBJ2-7; clone size: .; V gene: TRBV5-1; CDR3 protein: CASGVAGGYEQYF; CDR3 DNA: TGCGCCAGCGGAGTAGCGGGGGGCTACGAGCAGTACTTC
D gene: .; CDR3 length: 13; J gene: TRBJ2-1; clone size: once; V gene: TRBV15; CDR3 protein: CATMMRGTDEQFF; CDR3 DNA: TGTGCCACCATGATGAGGGGGACCGATGAGCAGTTCTTC
D gene: .; CDR3 length: 11; J gene: TRBJ2-5; clone size: .; V gene: TRBV7-3; CDR3 protein: CASSDQETQYF; CDR3 DNA: TGTGCCAGCAGCGACCAAGAGACCCAGTACTTC
D gene: .; CDR3 length: 14; J gene: TRBJ2-4; clone size: .; V gene: TRBV11-1; CDR3 protein: CASSFETAGSIQYF; CDR3 DNA: TGTGCCAGCAGCTTTGAGACAGCGGGTAGCATTCAGTACTTC
D gene: .; CDR3 length: 14; J gene: TRBJ1-6; clone size: .; V gene: TRBV19; CDR3 protein: CASSPGLNRSPLHF; CDR3 DNA: TGTGCCAGTTCCCCCGGACTTAATAGGTCACCCCTCCACTTT
D gene: .; CDR3 length: 15; J gene: TRBJ2-2; clone size: .; V gene: TRBV27; CDR3 protein: CASSLKARGSGELFF; CDR3 DNA: TGTGCCAGCAGTTTAAAGGCTAGGGGGTCCGGGGAGCTGTTTTTT
D gene: TRBD2; CDR3 length: 15; J gene: TRBJ2-1; clone size: .; V gene: TRBV5-6; CDR3 protein: CASSPVAGYYNEQFF; CDR3 DNA: TGTGCCAGCAGCCCCGTAGCGGGATATTACAATGAGCAGTTCTTC
D gene: TRBD1; CDR3 length: 13; J gene: TRBJ1-4; clone size: .; V gene: TRBV15; CDR3 protein: CATGRGRGEKLFF; CDR3 DNA: TGTGCCACCGGAAGGGGGCGCGGCGAAAAACTGTTTTTT
D gene: .; CDR3 length: 12; J gene: TRBJ1-2; clone size: .; V gene: TRBV11-2; CDR3 protein: CASSGAGDGYTF; CDR3 DNA: TGTGCCAGCAGCGGAGCGGGAGATGGCTACACCTTC
D gene: .; CDR3 length: 14; J gene: TRBJ1-1; clone size: .; V gene: TRBV27; CDR3 protein: CASISLKGPTEAFF; CDR3 DNA: TGTGCCAGCATATCCCTTAAGGGCCCCACTGAAGCTTTCTTT
D gene: .; CDR3 length: 13; J gene: TRBJ1-1; clone size: .; V gene: TRBV2; CDR3 protein: CASSVGGDTEAFF; CDR3 DNA: TGTGCCAGCAGTGTAGGGGGGGACACTGAAGCTTTCTTT
D gene: TRBD2; CDR3 length: 14; J gene: TRBJ2-7; clone size: .; V gene: TRBV6-5; CDR3 protein: CASRSGTRGGEQYF; CDR3 DNA: TGTGCCAGCAGGTCCGGGACTAGAGGGGGCGAGCAGTACTTC
D gene: TRBD1; CDR3 length: 16; J gene: TRBJ1-4; clone size: .; V gene: TRBV19; CDR3 protein: CASKKQTGVVNEKLFF; CDR3 DNA: TGTGCCAGTAAGAAGCAAACAGGGGTCGTGAATGAAAAACTGTTTTTT
D gene: TRBD1; CDR3 length: 14; J gene: TRBJ1-4; clone size: .; V gene: TRBV14; CDR3 protein: CASSRTGGREKLFF; CDR3 DNA: TGTGCCAGCAGCCGGACAGGGGGTCGTGAAAAACTGTTTTTT
D gene: .; CDR3 length: 11; J gene: TRBJ1-1; clone size: few; V gene: TRBV5-1; CDR3 protein: CASSLNTEAFF; CDR3 DNA: TGCGCCAGCAGCTTGAACACTGAAGCTTTCTTT
D gene: .; CDR3 length: 15; J gene: TRBJ2-7; clone size: .; V gene: TRBV7-6; CDR3 protein: CASSLEVGVSYEQYF; CDR3 DNA: TGTGCCAGCAGCTTAGAGGTAGGCGTATCCTACGAGCAGTACTTC
D gene: .; CDR3 length: 15; J gene: TRBJ2-1; clone size: .; V gene: TRBV11-2; CDR3 protein: CASSPEGDLYDEQFF; CDR3 DNA: TGTGCCAGCAGCCCGGAAGGGGACTTATACGATGAGCAGTTCTTC
D gene: .; CDR3 length: 12; J gene: TRBJ1-2; clone size: .; V gene: TRBV28; CDR3 protein: CASSPQIRGYTF; CDR3 DNA: TGTGCCAGCAGTCCCCAGATTCGCGGCTACACCTTC
D gene: .; CDR3 length: 12; J gene: TRBJ2-1; clone size: few; V gene: TRBV19; CDR3 protein: CASSSLYNEQFF; CDR3 DNA: TGTGCCAGTAGTTCCCTATACAATGAGCAGTTCTTC
D gene: .; CDR3 length: 13; J gene: TRBJ2-1; clone size: .; V gene: TRBV7-2; CDR3 protein: CASSFGERYEQFF; CDR3 DNA: TGTGCCAGCAGCTTTGGGGAGAGGTATGAGCAGTTCTTC
D gene: TRBD1; CDR3 length: 12; J gene: TRBJ2-7; clone size: once; V gene: TRBV30; CDR3 protein: CAWGTGDHEQYF; CDR3 DNA: TGTGCCTGGGGAACAGGGGACCACGAGCAGTACTTC
D gene: .; CDR3 length: 11; J gene: TRBJ2-1; clone size: .; V gene: TRBV20-1; CDR3 protein: CSARLYNEQFF; CDR3 DNA: TGCAGTGCTAGATTATACAATGAGCAGTTCTTC
D gene: TRBD1; CDR3 length: 15; J gene: TRBJ1-4; clone size: .; V gene: TRBV28; CDR3 protein: CASSSAGTGSEKLFF; CDR3 DNA: TGTGCCAGCAGTTCCGCCGGGACAGGGAGTGAAAAACTGTTTTTT
D gene: .; CDR3 length: 13; J gene: TRBJ2-7; clone size: .; V gene: TRBV10-3; CDR3 protein: CASSESPKYEQYF; CDR3 DNA: TGTGCCAGCAGTGAATCTCCCAAGTACGAGCAGTACTTC
D gene: TRBD2; CDR3 length: 16; J gene: TRBJ2-5; clone size: .; V gene: TRBV4-1; CDR3 protein: CASSQDTAGGVETQYF; CDR3 DNA: TGCGCCAGCAGCCAAGATACAGCGGGAGGGGTGGAGACCCAGTACTTC
D gene: .; CDR3 length: 14; J gene: TRBJ2-7; clone size: .; V gene: TRBV18; CDR3 protein: CASSPETGVYEQYF; CDR3 DNA: TGTGCCAGCTCACCAGAGACAGGAGTCTACGAGCAGTACTTC
D gene: .; CDR3 length: 13; J gene: TRBJ1-2; clone size: once; V gene: TRBV28; CDR3 protein: CASSFAHIYGYTF; CDR3 DNA: TGTGCCAGCAGTTTCGCCCACATCTATGGCTACACCTTC
D gene: .; CDR3 length: 13; J gene: TRBJ1-2; clone size: .; V gene: TRBV5-3; CDR3 protein: CARRRQAGNGYTF; CDR3 DNA: TGTGCCAGAAGAAGGCAGGCTGGGAATGGCTACACCTTC